This T cell receptor (beta chain) was identified in a study of breast tumors, draining lymph nodes, adjacent tissues. This CDR3 contains 12 residues. V gave up 6 bases and J gave up 6 bases, with 12 bases separating them. Germline CDR1 MNHNS, CDR2 SASEGT. MiXCR, run by TCRdb on the multiplex PCR reads, gives a single entry per CDR3 protein. The table has 290,000 or so distinct CDR3 sequences, 30% seen once; the top ten hold about 1.2%. This clonotype was counted at least ten times. Its antigen is unidentified. The study, taken as a whole, reports: The data were judged consistent with most tumor T cells coming from lymph node and expanding in tumor.

Samples came from axillary lymph nodes draining the breast cancer. The specimen was axillary lymph node tissue. This receptor was taken from a female donor with breast cancer. Some clones in this sample may be carry-over from other donors' samples. The chain couples TRBV6-1 to TRBJ2-7, with D possibly matching TRBD1 (6 bases). CDR3 loop: CASSHRASEQYF. DNA of the CDR3: TGTGCCAGCAGCCACAGGGCATCCGAGCAGTACTTC.